This T cell receptor (beta chain) was documented in a study of shared clonotypes between healthy human individuals. The wider study: A couple of women and three men aged 18 to 49 made up the donors.

Sequencing was at deep level. Assay: immunoSEQ multiplex PCR; the TCRdb copy retains only in-frame clones and omits some. The table records 2 million to 2.5 million clones, approximately 94% of them present only once. Study results and caveats: In four donors, about 5% of naive CD4 clonotypes appeared in common. Only blood was sampled, and tissue TCR repertoires likely differ from blood ones.

The naive CD8 fraction comprised CD45RO-negative cells positively selected for CCR7 and excluded terminally differentiated effector memory CD45RA+ cells. This clone came up a few times. As yet, its antigen is unknown. This sample also contains other DNA sequences that code for the same CDR3. CDR3 length: 13 amino acids. V lost 1 base, J lost 4 bases, and 5 bases lay in between. Germline CDR1 MNHEY, CDR2 SMNVEV (reference sequence). The chain is built from TRBV27 and TRBJ1-5; D remains ambiguous. The receptor was derived from a man aged 18 to 29 in good health. Some clones in this sample may be carry-over from other donors' samples. Specimen: naive CD8+ T cells from PBMCs. CDR3 coding DNA: TGTGCCAGCAGTTTATTCGGGAATCAGCCCCAGCATTTT. Translating gives CASSLFGNQPQHF.